The present T cell receptor (beta chain) was sequenced within a study of identical twins listed by TCRdb under 2016. For the study in its entirety: The study deep-sequenced TCR alpha and beta repertoires from monozygotic twins, unrelated adults of various ages and cord blood to test whether fetal clonotypes persist. Replicate twin experiments were performed at different times using different library preparation protocols to rule out contamination.

Libraries were prepared through 5' RACE. The instrument given in TCRdb is Illumina HiSeq 2000. A universal primer binding site was added through template switching, and the final cDNA carried a unique molecular identifier so that TCR cDNA molecules could be counted accurately. First-strand cDNA for TCR alpha and beta chains was synthesized from specific primers in the conserved constant-segment region. To control for contamination, every cDNA library was double barcoded, receiving both a SMART-Mk sample barcode and Illumina barcodes. TruSeq adapter sequences, together with Illumina sample barcodes, were added in two successive PCR steps. The TCR alpha and beta cDNA libraries were sequenced on the Illumina HiSeq platform using custom primers. The study's own analysis went as follows. Raw reads were processed with MiGEC to extract unique molecular identifiers, and MiXCR was used to determine CDR3 positions. For each individual, recombination models were inferred using an EM algorithm with the repgenHMM and IGoR tools. The analysis of shared clonotypes was done with the tcR package in R, with sharing normalized by the product of cloneset sizes. To study raw recombination free of thymic and clonal selection effects, out-of-frame nonproductive sequences were analyzed. TCRdb took the public reads, trimmed them with fastp at Q25, ran MiXCR for clone calling and kept in-frame beta chains. Identical CDR3 proteins give one entry, which carries the most common genes and DNA. The V and J calls were not made by the authors but by TCRdb's processing. This sample comprises some 500,000 distinct CDR3 sequences, approximately 22% of them detected only once. The ten top clones hold under 0.95% of the sample.

Every donor was a healthy Caucasian. Three pairs of female monozygotic twins, all aged about 18 to 29 years, made up the twin cohort. Positive isolation kits from Invitrogen were used to isolate the CD4+ and CD8+ T cell populations. Overall results and qualifications from the work: Abundant cord blood beta clonotypes had fewer insertions, young adult naive repertoires showed a similar but weaker trend, and memory repertoires showed no such trend. In monozygotic twins, out-of-frame TCR alpha sharing was systematically underestimated by recombination models, although the models agreed with sharing between unrelated individuals. Because the same donors could not be followed over many years, the conclusions relied on cross-sectional statistical analysis. The excess sharing between twins in beta out-of-frame sequences was weaker because fewer shared sequences reduced the signal-to-noise ratio. Zero-insertion analyses could be partly confounded by invariant T cells such as MAIT and iNKT, although diverse VJ usage argued against such confounding for most clonotypes. Out-of-frame TCR alpha sequences shared between twins showed an excess of low generation-probability sequences compared with coincidental sharing between unrelated individuals.

This clonotype was detected a few times. Its antigen is not yet known. Base quality data are lacking; no much larger clone is found one base away. This sample was shared with a second study, whose subject was T cells expressing NK-cell markers. Drawing on the second study: Three sorted T-cell subsets (CD3+CD56+NKG2C+, CD3+CD56+NKG2C- and CD3+CD56-NKG2C+) from fewer than 10 donors had their TCR beta-chain repertoires profiled. Among the eight sequenced donors, only one was HCMV-seronegative, while the other seven were HCMV-seropositive. To restrict sorting to alphabetaTCR-expressing T cells, an anti-gammadeltaTCR antibody was added in several experiments. In over 5 donors, the dominant CD3+CD56+NKG2C+ clonotypes were among the top 10 CD8+ clonotypes and accounted for about 1.0-7.5% of CD8+ T cells. Those dominant clonotypes were again the most abundant among CD3+CD56-NKG2C+ cells in four donors, at roughly 25-65%. Whether the expanded NKG2C-expressing T cell clones were specific for HCMV antigens was left unclear. The study sequenced eight donors, all healthy volunteers chosen at random: three men and five women. A commercial ELISA kit detecting HCMV-specific IgG in serum was used to determine HCMV serostatus. MIGEC was used to demultiplex reads and group reads by UMI, and MiTCR was used to assemble and quantify clonotypes. To exclude erroneous sequences, any TCR cDNA sequence not supported by at least two reads was discarded. The tcR package was used for downstream repertoire analysis, and clonotypes were matched across fractions by CDR3 nucleotide sequence plus V segment. Antigen specificity was annotated against VDJdb with VDJmatch, allowing one amino acid substitution in CDR3.

The sample was CD4+ T cells sorted from blood. The origin of this receptor is a woman in her late teens or twenties in good health.

The nucleotide sequence reads TGCGCCACCGTCCACAGGGGGCAGGGTGCTGAAGCTTTCTTT. The translation is CATVHRGQGAEAFF. The receptor chain draws on TRBV5-1 and TRBJ1-1; TRBD1 lines up with 9 middle nucleotides. The CDR3 goes from the cysteine to the phenylalanine over 14 residues. The DNA shown is the 42-base CDR3, in frame from base 1. The V end gives up 9 bases and the J end 6 bases, leaving 12 bases in the junction not matched to a gene. The germline V gene specifies SGHRS as CDR1 and YFSETQ as CDR2.